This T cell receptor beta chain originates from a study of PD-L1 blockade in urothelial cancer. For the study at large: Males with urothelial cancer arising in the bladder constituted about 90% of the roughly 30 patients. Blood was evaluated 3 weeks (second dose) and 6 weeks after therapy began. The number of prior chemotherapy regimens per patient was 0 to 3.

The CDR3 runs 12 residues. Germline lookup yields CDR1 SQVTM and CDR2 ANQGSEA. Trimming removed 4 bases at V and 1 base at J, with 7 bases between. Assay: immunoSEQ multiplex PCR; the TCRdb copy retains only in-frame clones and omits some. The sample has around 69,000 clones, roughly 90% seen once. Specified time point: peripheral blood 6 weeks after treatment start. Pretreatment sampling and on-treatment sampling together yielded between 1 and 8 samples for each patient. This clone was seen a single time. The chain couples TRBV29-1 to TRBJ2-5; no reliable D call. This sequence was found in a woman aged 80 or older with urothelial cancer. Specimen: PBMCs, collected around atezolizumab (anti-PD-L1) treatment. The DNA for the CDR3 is TGCAGCGTTGGCGAGTTCCAAGAGACCCAGTACTTC. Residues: CSVGEFQETQYF.